Listed here are 9 T cell receptor beta chains from one sample, sequenced in a study of CD8+ T cells in alopecia areata. Indicated treatment: oral pan-JAK inhibitor, 5-10 mg twice daily. RNA, once extracted, was reverse transcribed into cDNA for use as the sequencing template. Profiled with immunoSEQ multiplex PCR; TCRdb holds only in-frame clones, not every one. The sample includes some 190,000 clones, about half of them seen just once. Sequences were derived from CD8+ T cells sorted from blood, sampled at week 52, from a patient treated with tofacitinib. Receptors originate from a human donor with alopecia areata.

This clone was seen just once. V and J are TRBV9 and TRBJ2-2; possible D gene TRBD1, 6 bases. This CDR3 is built from 17 residues. Deletions cut 0 bases from V and 3 bases from J, with 15 bases between. The germline gives CDR1 SGDLS, CDR2 YYNGEE. DNA of the CDR3: TGTGCCAGCAGCGTAGCCCTCGGACAGCGATACACCGGGGAGCTGTTTTTT. Amino acid sequence: CASSVALGQRYTGELFF.

The chain has TRBV6-1 and TRBJ2-4; tentatively, D is TRBD2 (6 bases). The CDR3 has 13 amino acids. Trimming pared 10 bases from V and 8 bases from J, leaving 18 bases between. Per germline, CDR1 MNHNS and CDR2 SASEGT. The CDR3 sequence: CATSSSGGDIQYF. Here the CDR3 DNA reads TGTGCCACCTCCTCGTCTGGAGGGGACATTCAGTACTTC.

This clone came up many times. V gene TRBV6-6 combines with J gene TRBJ2-5, with a weak D call TRBD1 (6 bases). Germline CDR1 and CDR2: MNHNY and SVGAGI (reference sequence). The V and J ends lost 5 bases and 4 bases respectively, with 14 bases between them. The CDR3 covers 14 residues. The CDR3 loop reads CASSPGRRGETQYF. CDR3 in DNA: TGTGCCAGCAGTCCCGGGCGCAGGGGAGAGACCCAGTACTTC.

The chain employs TRBV7-9 and TRBJ1-2; D uncertain. Trimming pared 6 bases from V and 1 base from J, leaving 9 bases between. Germline CDR1 reads SEHNR; CDR2 reads FQNEAQ (reference sequence). This CDR3 comprises 13 residues. DNA for the CDR3: TGTGCCAGCAGTTTTGAGAGTAACTATGGCTACACCTTC. It codes for CASSFESNYGYTF.

This chain links TRBV5-6 with TRBJ1-1, with 7 bases identical to TRBD1. Germline values: CDR1 SGHDT, CDR2 YYEEEE. V lost 3 bases, J lost 1 base, and 6 bases stayed unmatched. The CDR3 contains 15 residues. The CDR3 protein is CASSWAGTENTEAFF. In DNA form, the CDR3 reads TGTGCCAGCAGCTGGGCCGGGACAGAGAACACTGAAGCTTTCTTT.

J is TRBJ1-6 and V is TRBV9; D is undetermined. Germline V gives CDR1 SGDLS, CDR2 YYNGEE. The CDR3 is 17 residues long. V was shortened by 0 bases and J by 0 bases, with 10 bases between the two germline ends. CDR3 nucleotide sequence: TGTGCCAGCAGCGTAGAAGGTCGAGTCTCCTATAATTCACCCCTCCACTTT. Residues: CASSVEGRVSYNSPLHF.

The chain links TRBV30 to TRBJ1-6; D remains ambiguous. Trimming shortened V by 0 bases and J by 7 bases, and 16 bases separated the two germline ends. CDR1 and CDR2 from the germline V gene are GTSNPN and SVGIG (reference sequence). The CDR3 covers 16 residues. The CDR3 DNA is TGTGCCTGGAGTGTTGAGGCCCTCCGTACGAATTCACCCCTCCACTTT. It is translated as CAWSVEALRTNSPLHF.

This clone was observed a handful of times. The J gene is TRBJ2-7, the V gene TRBV5-1, with TRBD2 as a possible D gene (5 bases). The CDR3 runs to 13 residues. The germline gives CDR1 SGHRS, CDR2 YFSETQ. V lost 4 bases to trimming and J lost 5 bases, with 13 bases between them. This chain's CDR3 is CASSLWTGNEQYF. For the CDR3, the DNA is TGCGCCAGCAGCCTATGGACGGGGAACGAGCAGTACTTC.

This clone was detected a few times. The chain has TRBV5-6 and TRBJ2-6, with D possibly matching TRBD1 (5 bases). The CDR3 has 17 amino acids. The germline V gene has CDR1 SGHDT and CDR2 YYEEEE. Trimming took 0 bases from V and 2 from J, leaving 12 bases between them. This chain's CDR3 is CASSLGGYLTGANVLTF. For the CDR3, the DNA is TGTGCCAGCAGCTTGGGGGGCTATCTCACTGGGGCCAACGTCCTGACTTTC.